The 21 T cell receptor beta chains below come from one sample, sequenced in a study of blood T cell repertoires in COVID-19 (dated by TCRdb to 2018 to 2021). The method behind the library was the immunoSEQ multiplex PCR assay. This immuneACCESS table, as held by TCRdb, lists in-frame sequences with V and J called but not all clones. Of the missing ones, under half trace to an unresolved V gene in checked studies; the others have no known cause. The sample table contains roughly 180,000 clones; only one count was recorded for 82% of them. The ten largest clonotypes hold roughly 9.6% of the sample. Specimen: PBMCs or T cells enriched from blood (not recorded which). The receptors were sampled from a man aged 50 to 59 who had recovered from COVID-19.

This clone was counted once. The chain couples TRBV12-3 or TRBV12-4 to TRBJ2-4; D gene unclear. The CDR3 totals 13 residues. Trimming cost V 5 bases and J 12 bases, with 17 bases left between them. CDR3 residues: CASSLGLAPSQYF. CDR3 coding DNA: TGTGCCAGCAGTCTAGGGTTGGCCCCGTCTCAGTACTTC.

The V call is TRBV27, the J call TRBJ1-2; perhaps TRBD1 as D (6 bases). Trimming stripped 6 bases from V and 4 bases from J, with 12 bases between. This CDR3 comprises 13 residues. The germline gives CDR1 MNHEY, CDR2 SMNVEV (reference sequence). The CDR3 protein is CASRRQAGYGYTF. Here the CDR3 DNA reads TGTGCCAGCAGGCGACAGGCAGGCTATGGCTACACCTTC.

The rearrangement links TRBV5-1 to TRBJ2-7; 7 nucleotides match TRBD2. The CDR3 length is 15 residues. Per germline, CDR1 SGHRS and CDR2 YFSETQ. The V gene end was trimmed by 0 bases and the J gene end by 3 bases; junction bases not matched to a gene: 6. CDR3 amino acids: CASSLAAGDHYEQYF. Written as DNA, the CDR3 is TGCGCCAGCAGCTTGGCGGCGGGGGACCACTACGAGCAGTACTTC.

V is TRBV27 and J is TRBJ2-3; no clear D gene. Germline-derived CDR1 and CDR2 are MNHEY and SMNVEV (reference sequence). V was pared by 5 bases and J by 6 bases, with 9 bases between. The CDR3 runs to 12 residues. CDR3: CASSPQRDTQYF. CDR3 DNA sequence: TGTGCCAGCAGTCCGCAGAGGGATACGCAGTATTTT.

The genes are TRBV27 and TRBJ2-3, with D maybe TRBD2 (5 bases). V dropped 0 bases and J dropped 0 bases, with 19 bases sitting between them. Germline CDR1 reads MNHEY; CDR2 reads SMNVEV (reference sequence). CDR3 size: 19 residues. CDR3: CASSLSETNGLSSTDTQYF. CDR3 bases: TGTGCCAGCAGTTTATCGGAGACAAATGGACTCTCTAGCACAGATACGCAGTATTTT.

V usage is TRBV7-3 and J usage is TRBJ2-1; 8 bases align to TRBD1. V trimming: 7 bases; J trimming: 7 bases; junction bases outside the gene matches: 9. The CDR3 consists of 14 residues. CDR1 is SGHTA and CDR2 is FQGTGA in the germline V gene. CDR3 in amino acids: CASIGRGRGNEQFF. The CDR3 DNA reads as TGTGCCAGCATCGGCAGGGGGCGCGGGAATGAGCAGTTCTTC.

This rearrangement joins TRBV11-3 to TRBJ2-3, with D perhaps TRBD1 (6 bases). The CDR3 is 12 residues long. V was trimmed by 8 bases and J by 4 bases, leaving 10 bases between them. From germline, CDR1 is SGHNT and CDR2 YENEEA. CDR3 coding DNA: TGTGCCAGCTCACAGGGCTCAGATACGCAGTATTTT. It is translated as CASSQGSDTQYF.

This chain uses TRBV6-5 with TRBJ2-7; 8 positions match TRBD2. Unmatched junction bases numbered 6, after V lost 1 base and J lost 4 bases. The CDR3 extends over 15 amino acids. Germline V gene lookup returns CDR1 MNHEY and CDR2 SVGAGI. CDR3 protein: CASSYFREGRYEQYF. CDR3 bases: TGTGCCAGCAGTTACTTCCGGGAGGGCCGTTACGAGCAGTACTTC.

V is TRBV6-5 and J is TRBJ2-7, with a possible D match to TRBD1 (6 bases). Trimming cost V 6 bases and J 7 bases, with 13 bases left between them. Germline loops: CDR1 MNHEY, CDR2 SVGAGI. CDR3 length equals 12 residues. The CDR3 protein is CASSHPGEEQYF. The CDR3 DNA follows: TGTGCCAGCAGCCACCCAGGGGAAGAGCAGTACTTC.

The rearrangement links TRBV18 to TRBJ2-5, with D tentatively TRBD2 (5 bases). V lost 1 base and J 2 bases, leaving 11 bases between the germline ends. Germline V gives CDR1 KGHSH, CDR2 LQKENI. This CDR3 is built from 15 residues. The CDR3 here is CASSPLSGFQETQYF. CDR3 nucleotide sequence: TGTGCCAGCTCACCACTGTCGGGGTTTCAAGAGACCCAGTACTTC.

This rearrangement joins TRBV19 to TRBJ1-6; TRBD1 agrees at 7 bases. V lost 8 bases to trimming and J lost 8 bases; unmatched junction nucleotides: 9. The CDR3 is made up of 14 amino acids. The germline gives CDR1 LNHDA, CDR2 SQIVND (reference sequence). Here the CDR3 reads CASGPGQNYSPLHF. The DNA for the CDR3 is TGTGCCAGTGGACCGGGACAGAACTATTCACCCCTCCACTTT.

The gene calls are TRBV7-9 and TRBJ1-5; D remains unclear. Trimming took off 6 bases at V and 1 base at J, with 10 bases between the two ends. The CDR3 runs 14 residues. Per the germline V gene, CDR1 is SEHNR and CDR2 is FQNEAQ (reference sequence). Here the CDR3 reads CASRQDGSNQPQHF. The DNA of the CDR3 is TGTGCCAGCAGACAAGACGGGAGCAATCAGCCCCAGCATTTT. Looking up the rest from reference TRBV7-9 and TRBJ1-5 gives the full variable domain: DTGVSQNPRHKITKRGQNVTFRCDPISEHNRLYWYRQTLGQGPEFLTYFQNEAQLEKSRLLSDRFSAERPKGSFSTLEIQRTEQGDSAMYLCASRQDGSNQPQHFGDGTRLSIL.

The chain joins TRBV6-5 to TRBJ2-3; TRBD1 matches at 10 bases. Germline loops: CDR1 MNHEY, CDR2 SVGAGI. The CDR3 extends over 15 amino acids. The ends lost 5 bases at V and 5 bases at J; junction bases unmatched: 7. CDR3 sequence: CASSRDRGMGDTQYF. The CDR3 DNA is TGTGCCAGCAGTCGGGACAGGGGCATGGGAGATACGCAGTATTTT.

The V call is TRBV29-1, the J call TRBJ2-5; 12 bases line up with TRBD2. The CDR3 spans 14 residues. Germline V CDR1 and CDR2: SQVTM, ANQGSEA. V shed 3 bases, J shed 2 bases, and the junction held 1 base outside the gene matches. The CDR3 here is CSVDGLAGQETQYF. CDR3 coding DNA: TGCAGCGTTGACGGACTAGCGGGACAAGAGACCCAGTACTTC.

The J gene is TRBJ2-1, the V gene TRBV3-1 (or the pseudogene TRBV3-2); TRBD2 aligns across 9 bases. The V gene end was trimmed by 10 bases and the J gene end by 1 base; junction bases not matched to a gene: 5. Germline V gives CDR1 LGHDT, CDR2 YNNKEL (reference sequence). The CDR3 spans 14 residues. The CDR3 protein is CATNSGGSYNEQFF. The CDR3 DNA reads as TGTGCCACCAATAGCGGGGGATCCTACAATGAGCAGTTCTTC.

V usage is TRBV5-1 and J usage is TRBJ2-3; TRBD2 is a possible D gene (5 bases). V lost 0 bases and J 4 bases, leaving 9 bases between the germline ends. Germline CDR1 reads SGHRS; CDR2 reads YFSETQ. CDR3 length: 14 amino acids. The CDR3 reads CASSLDGIADTQYF. CDR3 nucleotide sequence: TGCGCCAGCAGCTTGGACGGGATTGCAGATACGCAGTATTTT.

The V and J genes are TRBV14 and TRBJ2-3, with 7 bases lining up with TRBD2. The CDR3 is 14 residues long. CDR1 is SGHDN, CDR2 FVKESK, per germline. V lost 4 bases to trimming and J lost 2 bases; unmatched junction nucleotides: 3. In nucleotides, the CDR3 is TGTGCCAGCAGCCCTAGCGGATACACAGATACGCAGTATTTT. This encodes CASSPSGYTDTQYF.

V gene TRBV18 combines with J gene TRBJ2-5; a weak D match, TRBD1 (6 bases). Trimming left V 2 bases short and J 7 bases short, with 26 bases between. In germline, CDR1 is KGHSH, CDR2 LQKENI. The CDR3 covers 18 residues. The CDR3 DNA is TGTGCCAGCTCACCAGTCCAGGGGAGCGGCAAGGATCTCAGGACCCAGTACTTC. This sequence encodes CASSPVQGSGKDLRTQYF.

The V and J genes are TRBV14 and TRBJ1-3; TRBD1 aligns across 10 bases. Germline V gene data show CDR1 as SGHDN and CDR2 as FVKESK. With V trimmed by 5 bases and J by 7 bases, 2 bases remained unmatched. The CDR3 runs to 13 residues. The CDR3 region has the DNA TGTGCCAGCAGCAAGACAGGGGGCAACACCATATATTTT. Translation gives CASSKTGGNTIYF.

The chain joins TRBV3-1 (or the pseudogene TRBV3-2) to TRBJ2-7, with TRBD2 matching 9 bases. CDR3 length: 14 amino acids. Germline CDR1 LGHDT, CDR2 YNNKEL (reference sequence). J gave up 1 base and V 8 bases, and 6 bases lay outside the gene matches. CDR3 residues: CASAGLATSYEQYF. CDR3 DNA sequence: TGTGCCAGCGCAGGACTAGCGACATCCTACGAGCAGTACTTC.

The gene calls are TRBV5-4 and TRBJ2-1; D perhaps matches TRBD1 (6 bases). The germline V and J ends were trimmed by 4 bases and 7 bases, with 18 bases remaining between them. The CDR3 totals 15 residues. Germline lookup yields CDR1 SGHNT and CDR2 YYREEE (reference sequence). CDR3 sequence: CASSPRTAGGNEQFF. The CDR3 DNA follows: TGTGCCAGCAGCCCCCGGACAGCCGGCGGGAATGAGCAGTTCTTC.